The present entry profiles one TCR beta chain with its context. Its target is not known. Treatment here: 15 to 20 received Ad26.COV2.S at low or high dose, single or two shots; 5 received placebo; per-sample allocation not given. Repertoires come from day 63 after the first vaccine or placebo injection. This specimen comes from a study of Ad26.COV2.S vaccination and SARS-CoV-2 variants. In the study overall: COV1001, an Ad26.COV2.S trial, supplied this vaccine-arm donor. Study-level results: The breadth of spike-specific CD8+ and CD4+ T cell responses after vaccination was reportedly substantial.

The data were produced by immunoSEQ multiplex PCR, yet TCRdb's version contains in-frame clones alone and is incomplete. The sample lists about 350,000 clones; approximately 86% were seen once. V gave up 4 bases and J gave up 3 bases; unmatched junction bases: 5. The CDR3 loop spans 15 amino acids. Germline V gene sequence: CDR1 MNHEY, CDR2 SVGAGI. Sequenced here: peripheral blood, sampled in a trial of Ad26.COV2.S vaccine versus placebo. This receptor was taken from a person aged 18-65 years who received the Ad26.COV2.S COVID-19 vaccine or a placebo. The gene calls are TRBV6-5 and TRBJ1-4, with TRBD1 matching over 7 bases. The CDR3 DNA follows: TGTGCCAGCAGTTCCCAGGGACAGCCTAATGAAAAACTGTTTTTT. Amino acids: CASSSQGQPNEKLFF.